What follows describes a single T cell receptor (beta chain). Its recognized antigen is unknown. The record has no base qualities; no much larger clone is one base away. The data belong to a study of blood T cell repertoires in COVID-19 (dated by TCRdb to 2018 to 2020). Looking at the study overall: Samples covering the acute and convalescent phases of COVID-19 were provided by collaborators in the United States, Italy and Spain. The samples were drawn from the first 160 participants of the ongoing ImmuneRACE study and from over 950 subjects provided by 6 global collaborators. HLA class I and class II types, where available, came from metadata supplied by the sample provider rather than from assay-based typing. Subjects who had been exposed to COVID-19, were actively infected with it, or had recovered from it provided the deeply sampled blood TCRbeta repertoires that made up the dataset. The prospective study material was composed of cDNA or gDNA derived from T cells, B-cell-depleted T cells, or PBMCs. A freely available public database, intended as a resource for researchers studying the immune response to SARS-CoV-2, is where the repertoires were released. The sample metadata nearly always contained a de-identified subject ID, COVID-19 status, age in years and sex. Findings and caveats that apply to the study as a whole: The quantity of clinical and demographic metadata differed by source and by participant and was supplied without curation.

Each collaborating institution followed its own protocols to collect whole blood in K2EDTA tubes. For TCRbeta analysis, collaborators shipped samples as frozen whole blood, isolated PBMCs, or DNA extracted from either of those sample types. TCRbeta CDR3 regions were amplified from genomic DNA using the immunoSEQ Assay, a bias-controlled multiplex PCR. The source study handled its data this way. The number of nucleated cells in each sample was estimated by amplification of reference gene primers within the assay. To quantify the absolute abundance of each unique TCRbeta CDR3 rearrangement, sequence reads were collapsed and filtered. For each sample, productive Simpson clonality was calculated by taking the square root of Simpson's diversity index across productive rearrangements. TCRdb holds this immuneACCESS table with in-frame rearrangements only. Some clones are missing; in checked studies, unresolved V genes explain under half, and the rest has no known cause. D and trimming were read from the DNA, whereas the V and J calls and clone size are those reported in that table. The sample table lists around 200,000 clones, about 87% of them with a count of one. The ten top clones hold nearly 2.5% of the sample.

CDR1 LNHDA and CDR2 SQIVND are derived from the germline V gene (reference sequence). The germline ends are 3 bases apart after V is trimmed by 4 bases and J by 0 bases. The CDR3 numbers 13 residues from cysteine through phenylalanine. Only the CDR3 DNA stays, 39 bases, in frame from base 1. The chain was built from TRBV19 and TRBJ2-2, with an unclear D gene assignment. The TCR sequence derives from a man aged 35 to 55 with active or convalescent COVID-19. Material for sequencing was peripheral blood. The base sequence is TGTGCCAGTAGTACCGCGAACACCGGGGAGCTGTTTTTT. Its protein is CASSTANTGELFF.